This TCR beta chain was identified in a study of blood T cells in healthy people across ages. This CDR3 region has 16 residues. Next came a second PCR, run for about 7 to 12 cycles, which used a sample-barcoded 5' primer along with a J-beta primer mix. All samples yielded 3 million or more CDR3-containing paired-end reads. TCRdb independently ran MiXCR on the 5' RACE reads; one entry per CDR3 protein. The sample carries 750,000 to 950,000 distinct CDR3 sequences, about 55% recorded once. All donors came from Russia, were Caucasian and healthy, and spanned ages about 6 to 100. Samples each had at least 5 micrograms of total RNA extracted. General study points: Percentage of naive T cells showed a strong correlation with TCR beta diversity.

To note about this clonotype: What it binds is unknown.

The sample comprised blood. The chain carries TRBV12-3 or TRBV12-4 and TRBJ2-4, with D perhaps assigned TRBD1 or TRBD2 (5 bases each). The DNA matches TRBJ2-7 better at its end, which makes the J call doubtful. This clonotype was obtained from a man at least 80 years old in good health. The DNA of the CDR3 is TGTGCCAGCAGTGCCGCCGGGACCATGCCCTCCTACGAGCAGTACTTC. As protein: CASSAAGTMPSYEQYF.